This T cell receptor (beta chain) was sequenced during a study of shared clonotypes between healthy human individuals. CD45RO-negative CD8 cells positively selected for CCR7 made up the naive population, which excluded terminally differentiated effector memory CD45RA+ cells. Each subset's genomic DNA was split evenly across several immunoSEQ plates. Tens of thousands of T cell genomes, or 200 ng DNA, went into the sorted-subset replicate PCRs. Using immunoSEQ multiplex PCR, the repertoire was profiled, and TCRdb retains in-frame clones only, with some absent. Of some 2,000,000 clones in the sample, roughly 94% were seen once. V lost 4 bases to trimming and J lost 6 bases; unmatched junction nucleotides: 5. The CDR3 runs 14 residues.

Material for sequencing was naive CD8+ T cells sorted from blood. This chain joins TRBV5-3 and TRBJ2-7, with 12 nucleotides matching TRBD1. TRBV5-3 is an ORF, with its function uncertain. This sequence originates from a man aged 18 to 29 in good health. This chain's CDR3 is CARSGDRGLTEQYF. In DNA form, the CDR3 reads TGTGCCAGAAGCGGGGACAGGGGGCTCACCGAGCAGTACTTC.